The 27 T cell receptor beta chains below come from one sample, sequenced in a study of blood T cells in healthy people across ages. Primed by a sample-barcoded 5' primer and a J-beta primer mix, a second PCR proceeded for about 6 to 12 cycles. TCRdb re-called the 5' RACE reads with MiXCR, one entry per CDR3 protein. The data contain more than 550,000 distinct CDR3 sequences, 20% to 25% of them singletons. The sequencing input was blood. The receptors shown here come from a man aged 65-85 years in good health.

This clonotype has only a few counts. The CDR3 protein is CASSLGRRTEETQYF. CDR3 nucleotide sequence: TGTGCCAGCAGCTTAGGGAGGCGGACAGAAGAGACCCAGTACTTC. The chain uses TRBV7-9 and TRBJ2-5, with D maybe TRBD1 (6 bases). The CDR3 consists of 15 residues. Trimming pared 1 base from V and 3 bases from J, leaving 12 bases between. CDR1 SEHNR and CDR2 FQNEAQ come from the germline V gene (reference sequence).

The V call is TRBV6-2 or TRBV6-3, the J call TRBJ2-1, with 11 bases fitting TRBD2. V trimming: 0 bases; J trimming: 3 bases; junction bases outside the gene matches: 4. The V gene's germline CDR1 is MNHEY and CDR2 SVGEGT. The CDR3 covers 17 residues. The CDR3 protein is CASSYSGLAGNYNEQFF. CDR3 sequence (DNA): TGTGCCAGCAGTTACTCAGGACTAGCGGGCAACTACAATGAGCAGTTCTTC.

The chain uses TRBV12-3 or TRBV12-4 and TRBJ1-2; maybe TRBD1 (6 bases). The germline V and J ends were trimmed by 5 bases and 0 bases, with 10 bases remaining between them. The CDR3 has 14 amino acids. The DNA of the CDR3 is TGTGCCAGCAGTGGGGGGGCAGCTAACTATGGCTACACCTTC. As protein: CASSGGAANYGYTF.

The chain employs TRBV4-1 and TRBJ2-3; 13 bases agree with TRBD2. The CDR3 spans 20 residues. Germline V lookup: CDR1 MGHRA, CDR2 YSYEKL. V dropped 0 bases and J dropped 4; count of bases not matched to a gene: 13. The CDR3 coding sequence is TGCGCCAGCAGCCAAGATGCGGCCGGGACTAGCGGGACGGGCGCAGATACGCAGTATTTT. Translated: CASSQDAAGTSGTGADTQYF.

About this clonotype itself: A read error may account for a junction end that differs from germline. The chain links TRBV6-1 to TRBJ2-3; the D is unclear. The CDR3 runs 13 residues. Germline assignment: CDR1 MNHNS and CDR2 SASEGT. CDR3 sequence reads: CANSEEYTDTQYF. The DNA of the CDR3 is TGTGCCAACAGTGAAGAATACACAGATACGCAGTATTTT.

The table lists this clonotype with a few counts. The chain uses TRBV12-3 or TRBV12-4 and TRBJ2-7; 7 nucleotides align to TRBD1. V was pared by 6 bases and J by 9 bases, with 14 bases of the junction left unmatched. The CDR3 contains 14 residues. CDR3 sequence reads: CASSHRDSGHWQYF. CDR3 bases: TGTGCCAGCAGCCATCGGGACAGCGGTCATTGGCAGTACTTC.

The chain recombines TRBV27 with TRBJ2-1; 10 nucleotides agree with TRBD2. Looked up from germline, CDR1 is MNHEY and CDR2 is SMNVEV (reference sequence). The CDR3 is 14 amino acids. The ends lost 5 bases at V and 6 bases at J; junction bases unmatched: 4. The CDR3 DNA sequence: TGTGCCAGCAGTAGACTAGCGGGTACCAATGAGCAGTTCTTC. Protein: CASSRLAGTNEQFF.

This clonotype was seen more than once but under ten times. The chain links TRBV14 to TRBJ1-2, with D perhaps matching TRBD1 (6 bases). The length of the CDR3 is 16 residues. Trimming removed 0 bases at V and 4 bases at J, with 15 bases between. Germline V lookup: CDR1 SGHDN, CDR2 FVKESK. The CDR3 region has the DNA TGTGCCAGCAGCCAAGATCCAAGGAAACAGGGCTATGGCTACACCTTC. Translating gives CASSQDPRKQGYGYTF.

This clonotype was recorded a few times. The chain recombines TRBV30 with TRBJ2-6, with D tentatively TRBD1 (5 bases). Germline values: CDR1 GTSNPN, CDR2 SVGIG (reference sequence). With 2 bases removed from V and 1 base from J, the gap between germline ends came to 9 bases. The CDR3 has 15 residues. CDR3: CAWSRGRSGANVLTF. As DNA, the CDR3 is TGTGCCTGGAGTAGGGGAAGGTCTGGGGCCAACGTCCTGACTTTC. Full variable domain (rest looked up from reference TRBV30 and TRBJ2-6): SQTIHQWPATLVQPVGSPLSLECTVEGTSNPNLYWYRQAAGRGLQLLFYSVGIGQISSEVPQNLSASRPQDRQFILSSKKLLLSDSGFYLCAWSRGRSGANVLTFGAGSRLTVL.

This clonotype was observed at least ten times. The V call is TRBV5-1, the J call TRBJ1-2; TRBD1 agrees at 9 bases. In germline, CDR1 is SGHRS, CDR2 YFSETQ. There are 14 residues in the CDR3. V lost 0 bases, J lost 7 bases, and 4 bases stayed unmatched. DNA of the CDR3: TGCGCCAGCAGCTTGGCCGGGACAGGGACTGGCTACACCTTC. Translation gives CASSLAGTGTGYTF.

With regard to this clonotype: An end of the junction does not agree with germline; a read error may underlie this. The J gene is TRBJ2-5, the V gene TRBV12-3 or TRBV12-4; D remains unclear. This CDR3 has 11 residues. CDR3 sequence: CDSSLDGAQYF. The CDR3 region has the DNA TGTGACAGCAGTCTTGATGGGGCCCAGTACTTC.

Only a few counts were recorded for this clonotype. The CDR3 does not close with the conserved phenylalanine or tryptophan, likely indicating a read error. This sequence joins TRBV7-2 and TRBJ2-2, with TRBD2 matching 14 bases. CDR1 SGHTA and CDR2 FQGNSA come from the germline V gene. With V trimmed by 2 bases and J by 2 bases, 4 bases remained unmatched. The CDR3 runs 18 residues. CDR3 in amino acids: CASSLRGLAGVNTGELFL. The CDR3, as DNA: TGTGCCAGCAGCTTAAGGGGACTAGCGGGAGTCAACACCGGGGAGCTGTTTCTT.

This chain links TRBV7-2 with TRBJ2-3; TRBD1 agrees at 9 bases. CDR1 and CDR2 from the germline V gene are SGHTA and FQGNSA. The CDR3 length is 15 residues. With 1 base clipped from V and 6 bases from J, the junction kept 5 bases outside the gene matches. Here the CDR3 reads CASSLGHRGLDTQYF. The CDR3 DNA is TGTGCCAGCAGCTTAGGACACAGGGGGCTGGATACGCAGTATTTT.

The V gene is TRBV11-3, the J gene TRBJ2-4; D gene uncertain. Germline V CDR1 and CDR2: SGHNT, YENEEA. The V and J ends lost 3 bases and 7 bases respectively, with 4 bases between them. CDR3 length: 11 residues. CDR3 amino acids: CASSLKNIQYF. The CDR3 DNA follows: TGTGCCAGCAGCTTGAAGAACATTCAGTACTTC.

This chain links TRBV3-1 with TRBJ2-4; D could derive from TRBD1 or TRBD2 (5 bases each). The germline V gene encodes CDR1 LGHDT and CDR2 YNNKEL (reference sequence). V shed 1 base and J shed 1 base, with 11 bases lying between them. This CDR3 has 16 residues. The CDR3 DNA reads TGTGCCAGCAGCCAAGCTCGGGGCAGGGCCAAAAACATTCAGTACTTC. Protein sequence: CASSQARGRAKNIQYF. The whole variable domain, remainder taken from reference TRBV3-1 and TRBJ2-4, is DTAVSQTPKYLVTQMGNDKSIKCEQNLGHDTMYWYKQDSKKFLKIMFSYNNKELIINETVPNRFSPKSPDKAHLNLHINSLELGDSAVYFCASSQARGRAKNIQYFGAGTRLSVL.

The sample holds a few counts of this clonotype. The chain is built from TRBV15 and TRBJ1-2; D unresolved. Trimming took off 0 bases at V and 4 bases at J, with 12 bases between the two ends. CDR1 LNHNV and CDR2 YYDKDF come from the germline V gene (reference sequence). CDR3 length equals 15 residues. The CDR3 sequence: CATSRDLSSFYGYTF. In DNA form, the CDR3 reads TGTGCCACCAGCAGAGATCTCAGCAGTTTCTATGGCTACACCTTC.

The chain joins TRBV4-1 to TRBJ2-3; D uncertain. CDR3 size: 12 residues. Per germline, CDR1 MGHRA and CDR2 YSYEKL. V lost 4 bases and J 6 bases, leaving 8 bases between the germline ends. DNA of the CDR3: TGCGCCAGCAGCCGAGATGGGGATACGCAGTATTTT. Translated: CASSRDGDTQYF.

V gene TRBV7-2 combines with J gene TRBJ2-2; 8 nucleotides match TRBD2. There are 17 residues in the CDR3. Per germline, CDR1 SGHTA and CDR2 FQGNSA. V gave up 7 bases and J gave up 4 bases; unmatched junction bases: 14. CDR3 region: CASIPREAGDTTGELFF. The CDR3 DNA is TGTGCCAGCATCCCCCGAGAAGCGGGAGATACCACCGGGGAGCTGTTTTTT. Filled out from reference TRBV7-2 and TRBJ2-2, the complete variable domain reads GAGVSQSPSNKVTEKGKDVELRCDPISGHTALYWYRQSLGQGLEFLIYFQGNSAPDKSGLPSDRFSAERTGGSVSTLTIQRTQQEDSAVYLCASIPREAGDTTGELFFGEGSRLTVL.

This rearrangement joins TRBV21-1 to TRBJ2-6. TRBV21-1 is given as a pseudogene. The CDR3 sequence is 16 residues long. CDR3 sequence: CASSSNRPSGANVLTF. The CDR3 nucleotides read TGTGCCAGCAGCTCAAATCGGCCCTCTGGGGCCAACGTCCTGACTTTC.

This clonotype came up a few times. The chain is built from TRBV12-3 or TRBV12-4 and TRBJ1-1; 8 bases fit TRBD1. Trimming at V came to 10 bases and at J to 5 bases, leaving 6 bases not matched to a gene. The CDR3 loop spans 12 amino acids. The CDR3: CATGQGGTEAFF. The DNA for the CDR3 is TGTGCCACCGGACAGGGAGGAACTGAAGCTTTCTTT.

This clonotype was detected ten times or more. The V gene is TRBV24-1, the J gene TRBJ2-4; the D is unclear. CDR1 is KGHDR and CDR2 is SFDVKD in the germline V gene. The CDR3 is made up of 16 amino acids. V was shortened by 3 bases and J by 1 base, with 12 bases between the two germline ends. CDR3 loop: CATSDHSLGAKNIQYF. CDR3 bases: TGTGCCACCAGTGATCACAGCCTGGGTGCCAAAAACATTCAGTACTTC.

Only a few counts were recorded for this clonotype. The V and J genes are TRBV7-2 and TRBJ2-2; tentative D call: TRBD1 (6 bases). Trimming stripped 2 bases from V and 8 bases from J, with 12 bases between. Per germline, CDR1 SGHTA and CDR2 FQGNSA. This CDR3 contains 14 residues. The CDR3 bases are TGTGCCAGCAGCTTACTTACAGGGTCGGGGGAGCTGTTTTTT. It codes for CASSLLTGSGELFF.

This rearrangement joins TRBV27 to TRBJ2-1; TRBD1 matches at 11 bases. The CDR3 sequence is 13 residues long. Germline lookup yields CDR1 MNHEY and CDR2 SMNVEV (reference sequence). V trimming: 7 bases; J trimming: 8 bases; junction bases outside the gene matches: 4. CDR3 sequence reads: CASNGQGADEQFF. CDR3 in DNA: TGTGCCAGCAATGGACAGGGGGCCGATGAGCAGTTCTTC.

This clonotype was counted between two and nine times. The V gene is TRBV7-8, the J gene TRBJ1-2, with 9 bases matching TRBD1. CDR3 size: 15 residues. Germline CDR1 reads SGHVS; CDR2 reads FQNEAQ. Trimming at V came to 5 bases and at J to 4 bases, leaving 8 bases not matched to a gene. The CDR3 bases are TGTGCCAGCAGCCCAGGACAGGGGAACCTCTATGGCTACACCTTC. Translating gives CASSPGQGNLYGYTF.

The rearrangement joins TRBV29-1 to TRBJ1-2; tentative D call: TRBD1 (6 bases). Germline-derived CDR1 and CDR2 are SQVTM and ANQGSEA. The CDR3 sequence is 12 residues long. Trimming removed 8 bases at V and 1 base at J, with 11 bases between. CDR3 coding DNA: TGCAGCAGCAGGGGCATTAACTATGGCTACACCTTC. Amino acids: CSSRGINYGYTF.

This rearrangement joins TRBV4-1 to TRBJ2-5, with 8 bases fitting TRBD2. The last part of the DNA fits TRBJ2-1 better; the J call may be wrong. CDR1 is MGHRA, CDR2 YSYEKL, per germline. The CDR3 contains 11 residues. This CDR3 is CASEAGAEQFF. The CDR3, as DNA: TGCGCCAGTGAAGCGGGGGCTGAGCAGTTCTTC.

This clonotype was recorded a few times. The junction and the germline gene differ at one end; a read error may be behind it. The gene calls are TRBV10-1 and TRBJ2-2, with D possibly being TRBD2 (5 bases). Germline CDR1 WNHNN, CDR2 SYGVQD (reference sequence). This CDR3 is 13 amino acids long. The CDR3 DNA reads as TGCGCCAGCAGTGAGTCTCTGTACGGGGAGCTGTCTTTT. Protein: CASSESLYGELSF.